This TCR beta chain is from a study of response to subunit inactivated influenza vaccine (dated by TCRdb to the late 2010s). As for the study more broadly: To follow how T cells responded to a trivalent subunit inactivated influenza vaccine, the researchers relied on deep quantitative profiling of the T cell receptor repertoire.

Based on the germline V gene (reference sequence), the CDR1 and CDR2 sequences are DFQATT and SNEGSKA. The CDR3 starts with the cysteine, ends with the phenylalanine, and has 13 residues. The read is trimmed to its CDR3 DNA, 39 bases read in frame from base 1. The germline ends are 4 bases apart after V is trimmed by 0 bases and J by 0 bases. Broad study findings and their caveats: According to the authors, only a limited number of new T cells may be recruited by each seasonal influenza vaccination.

Libraries were prepared through RT-PCR. TCRdb names Illumina HiSeq 2500 as the instrument used. TCRdb applied fastp at Q25 and MiXCR to the public reads, then kept only in-frame beta chains. Rows with one shared CDR3 protein collapse into an entry with the most common genes and DNA. The sample profile shows some 800,000 distinct CDR3 sequences; around 20% of them were found once. About 10% of the sample is taken by the ten largest. This clonotype was counted between two and nine times. Its antigen is still unknown. No base quality information exists; no much larger clone differs at one position. The V and J segments used are TRBV20-1 and TRBJ2-3; the D gene cannot be resolved reliably. Specimen: PBMCs from blood, collected around 5 days after vaccination. This receptor was obtained from a man aged 50 or older who received an inactivated influenza vaccine. Donor details come from another sample of the same person, matched by shared clones. The CDR3 here reads CSARDRSTDTQYF. In nucleotide form, the sequence is TGCAGTGCTAGAGACCGGAGCACAGATACGCAGTATTTT.